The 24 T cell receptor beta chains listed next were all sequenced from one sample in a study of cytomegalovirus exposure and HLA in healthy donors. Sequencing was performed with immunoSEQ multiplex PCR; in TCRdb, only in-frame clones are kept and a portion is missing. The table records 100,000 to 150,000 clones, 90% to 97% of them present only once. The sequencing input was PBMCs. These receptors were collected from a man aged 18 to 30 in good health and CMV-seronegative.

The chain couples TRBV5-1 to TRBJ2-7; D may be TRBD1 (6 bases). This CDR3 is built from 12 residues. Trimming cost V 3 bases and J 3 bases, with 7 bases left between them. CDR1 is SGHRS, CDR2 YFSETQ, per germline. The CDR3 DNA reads TGCGCCAGCAGCTCACAGGGCTACGAGCAGTACTTC. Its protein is CASSSQGYEQYF.

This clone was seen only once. The CDR3 DNA is TGCGCCAGCAGCCAAAGAATACCCCTAGCGGGAGACCCGGGCAATGAGCAGTTCTTC. Protein sequence: CASSQRIPLAGDPGNEQFF. The chain uses TRBV4-3 and TRBJ2-1, with 10 bases lining up with TRBD2. Germline V lookup: CDR1 LGHNA, CDR2 YSLEER. Germline trimming cut 2 bases from V and 6 bases from J; bases unmatched to any gene: 16. The CDR3 length is 19 residues.

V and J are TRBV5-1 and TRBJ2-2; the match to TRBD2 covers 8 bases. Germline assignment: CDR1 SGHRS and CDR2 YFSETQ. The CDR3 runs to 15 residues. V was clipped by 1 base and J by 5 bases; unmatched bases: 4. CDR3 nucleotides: TGCGCCAGCAGCTTGACTAGCGGACAAACCGGGGAGCTGTTTTTT. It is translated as CASSLTSGQTGELFF.

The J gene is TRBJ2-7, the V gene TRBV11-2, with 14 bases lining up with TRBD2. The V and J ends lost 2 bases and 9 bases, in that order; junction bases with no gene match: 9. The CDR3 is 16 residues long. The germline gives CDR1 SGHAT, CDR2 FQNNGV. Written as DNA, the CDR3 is TGTGCCAGCAGCTTACGACCGGGACTAGCGGGAGATGGGCAGTACTTC. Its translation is CASSLRPGLAGDGQYF.

The CDR3 nucleotides read TGTGCCAGCAGCCGGGACAGAGCCTACGAGCAGTACTTC. Its protein is CASSRDRAYEQYF. V usage is TRBV5-6 and J usage is TRBJ2-7, with TRBD1 matching over 7 bases. J gave up 2 bases and V 4 bases, and 3 bases lay outside the gene matches. The CDR3 totals 13 residues. Germline V gene sequence: CDR1 SGHDT, CDR2 YYEEEE.

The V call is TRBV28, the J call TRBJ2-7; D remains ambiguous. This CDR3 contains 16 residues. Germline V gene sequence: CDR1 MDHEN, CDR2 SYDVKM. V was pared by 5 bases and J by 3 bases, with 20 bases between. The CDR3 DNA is TGTGCCAGCAGTCCCCCGCGGCCAAGTCTCGGCTACGAGCAGTACTTC. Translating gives CASSPPRPSLGYEQYF.

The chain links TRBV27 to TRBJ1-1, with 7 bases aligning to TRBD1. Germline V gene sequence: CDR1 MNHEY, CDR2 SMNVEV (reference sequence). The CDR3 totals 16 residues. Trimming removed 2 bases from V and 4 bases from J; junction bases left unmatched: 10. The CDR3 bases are TGTGCCAGCAGTTTACCCTGGGACAGTCGAGGCACTGAAGCTTTCTTT. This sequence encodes CASSLPWDSRGTEAFF.

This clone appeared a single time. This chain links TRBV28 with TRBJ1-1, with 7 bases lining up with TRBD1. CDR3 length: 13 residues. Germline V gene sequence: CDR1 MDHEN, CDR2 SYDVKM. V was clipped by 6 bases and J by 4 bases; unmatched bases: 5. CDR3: CASRTGVGTEAFF. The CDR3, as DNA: TGTGCCAGCAGAACAGGGGTGGGCACTGAAGCTTTCTTT.

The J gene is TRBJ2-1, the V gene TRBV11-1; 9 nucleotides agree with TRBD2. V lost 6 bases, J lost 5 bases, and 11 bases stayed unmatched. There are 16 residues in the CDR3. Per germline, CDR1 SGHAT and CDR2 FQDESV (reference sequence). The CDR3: CASRPTAGGRNNEQFF. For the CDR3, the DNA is TGTGCCAGCAGACCCACAGCGGGAGGTCGAAACAATGAGCAGTTCTTC.

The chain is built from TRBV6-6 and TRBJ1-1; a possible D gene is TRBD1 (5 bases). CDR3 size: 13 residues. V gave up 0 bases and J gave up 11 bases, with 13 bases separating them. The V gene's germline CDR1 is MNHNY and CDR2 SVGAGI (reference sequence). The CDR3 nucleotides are TGTGCCAGCAGTTACTCGATTCAGGGTAACGCTTTCTTT. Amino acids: CASSYSIQGNAFF.

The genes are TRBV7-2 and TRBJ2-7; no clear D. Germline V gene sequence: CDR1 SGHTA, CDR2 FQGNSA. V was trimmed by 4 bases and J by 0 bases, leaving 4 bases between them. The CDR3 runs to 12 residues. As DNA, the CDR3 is TGTGCCAGCAGCTCCTACTCCTACGAGCAGTACTTC. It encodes CASSSYSYEQYF.

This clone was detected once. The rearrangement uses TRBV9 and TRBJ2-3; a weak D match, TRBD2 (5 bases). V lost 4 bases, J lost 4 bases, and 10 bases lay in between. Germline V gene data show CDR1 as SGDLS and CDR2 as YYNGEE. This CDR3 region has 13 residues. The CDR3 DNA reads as TGTGCCAGCAGCCCCCGGGGTTCAGATACGCAGTATTTT. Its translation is CASSPRGSDTQYF.

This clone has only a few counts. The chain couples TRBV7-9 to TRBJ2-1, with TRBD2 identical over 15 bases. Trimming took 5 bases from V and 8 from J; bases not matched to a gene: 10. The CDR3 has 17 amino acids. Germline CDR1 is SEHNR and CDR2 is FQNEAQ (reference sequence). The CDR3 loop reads CASSPWTSGRATDEQFF. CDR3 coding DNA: TGTGCCAGCAGCCCCTGGACTAGCGGGAGGGCCACGGATGAGCAGTTCTTC. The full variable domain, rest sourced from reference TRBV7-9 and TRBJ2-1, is DTGVSQNPRHKITKRGQNVTFRCDPISEHNRLYWYRQTLGQGPEFLTYFQNEAQLEKSRLLSDRFSAERPKGSFSTLEIQRTEQGDSAMYLCASSPWTSGRATDEQFFGPGTRLTVL.

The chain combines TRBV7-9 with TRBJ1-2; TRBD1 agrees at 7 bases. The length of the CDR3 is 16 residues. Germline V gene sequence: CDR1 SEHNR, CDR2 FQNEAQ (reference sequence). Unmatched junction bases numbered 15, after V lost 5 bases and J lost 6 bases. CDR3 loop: CASSGGVGSGTDGYTF. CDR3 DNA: TGTGCCAGCAGCGGAGGGGTCGGTTCAGGGACAGATGGCTACACCTTC.

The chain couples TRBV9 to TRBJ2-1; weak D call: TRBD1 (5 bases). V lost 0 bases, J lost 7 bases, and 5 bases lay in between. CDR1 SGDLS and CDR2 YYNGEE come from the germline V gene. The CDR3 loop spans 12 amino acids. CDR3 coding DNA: TGTGCCAGCAGCGTAGCAGGGAATGAGCAGTTCTTC. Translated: CASSVAGNEQFF.

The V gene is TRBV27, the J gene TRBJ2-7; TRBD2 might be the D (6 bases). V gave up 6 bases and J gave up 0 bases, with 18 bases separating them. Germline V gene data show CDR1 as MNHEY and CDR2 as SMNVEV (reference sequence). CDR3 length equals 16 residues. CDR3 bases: TGTGCCAGCAGCTTCAACCGGGACTCCAGCTCCTACGAGCAGTACTTC. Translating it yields CASSFNRDSSSYEQYF.

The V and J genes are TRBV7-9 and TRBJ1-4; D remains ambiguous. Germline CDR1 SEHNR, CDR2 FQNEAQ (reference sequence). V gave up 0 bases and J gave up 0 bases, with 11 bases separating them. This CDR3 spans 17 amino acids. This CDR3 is CASSLAWGGSTNEKLFF. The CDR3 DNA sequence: TGTGCCAGCAGCTTAGCTTGGGGAGGTTCAACTAATGAAAAACTGTTTTTT.

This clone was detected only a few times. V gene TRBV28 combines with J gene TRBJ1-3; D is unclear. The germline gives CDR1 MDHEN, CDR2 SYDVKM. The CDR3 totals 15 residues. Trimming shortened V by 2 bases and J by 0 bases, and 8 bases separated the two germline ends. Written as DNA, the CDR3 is TGTGCCAGCAGTTTACCGGTCAACTCTGGAAACACCATATATTTT. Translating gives CASSLPVNSGNTIYF.

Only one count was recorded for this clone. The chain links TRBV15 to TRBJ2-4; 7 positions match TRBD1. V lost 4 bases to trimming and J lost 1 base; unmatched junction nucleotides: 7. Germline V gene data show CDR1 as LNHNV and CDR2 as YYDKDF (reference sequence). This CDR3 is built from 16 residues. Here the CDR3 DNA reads TGTGCCACCAGCATAAGACAGGGTTCGGCCAAAAACATTCAGTACTTC. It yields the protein CATSIRQGSAKNIQYF.

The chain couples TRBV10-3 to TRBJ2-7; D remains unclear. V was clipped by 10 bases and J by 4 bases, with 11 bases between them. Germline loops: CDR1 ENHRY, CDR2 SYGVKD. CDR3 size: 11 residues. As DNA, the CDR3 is TGTGCCACCTCGTCAGGTTACGAGCAGTACTTC. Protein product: CATSSGYEQYF.

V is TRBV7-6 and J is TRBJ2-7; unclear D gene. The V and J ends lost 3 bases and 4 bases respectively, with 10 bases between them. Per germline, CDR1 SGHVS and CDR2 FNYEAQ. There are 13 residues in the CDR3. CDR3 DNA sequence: TGTGCCAGCAGCTTGGGTGAGGCTTACGAGCAGTACTTC. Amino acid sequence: CASSLGEAYEQYF.

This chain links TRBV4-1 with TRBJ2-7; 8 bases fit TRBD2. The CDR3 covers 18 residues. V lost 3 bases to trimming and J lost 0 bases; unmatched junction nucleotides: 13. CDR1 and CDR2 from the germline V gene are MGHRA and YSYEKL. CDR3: CASSHDSLSSGSSYEQYF. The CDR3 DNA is TGCGCCAGCAGCCACGATTCCCTCTCGAGCGGGAGCTCCTACGAGCAGTACTTC.

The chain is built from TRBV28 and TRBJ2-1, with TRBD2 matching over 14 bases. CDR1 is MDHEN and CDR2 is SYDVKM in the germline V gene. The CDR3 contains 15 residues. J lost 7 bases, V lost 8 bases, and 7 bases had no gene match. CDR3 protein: CASCPGTSGRNEQFF. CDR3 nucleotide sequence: TGTGCCAGCTGCCCCGGGACTAGCGGGAGAAATGAGCAGTTCTTC.

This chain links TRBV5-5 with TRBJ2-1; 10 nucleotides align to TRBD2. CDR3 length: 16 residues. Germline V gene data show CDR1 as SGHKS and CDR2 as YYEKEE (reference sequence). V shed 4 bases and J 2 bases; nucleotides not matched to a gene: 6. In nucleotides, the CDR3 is TGTGCCAGCAGCACCTTAGCGGGAGGAGCCTACAATGAGCAGTTCTTC. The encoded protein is CASSTLAGGAYNEQFF.